A single sample gave rise to the 18 T cell receptor beta chains below, sequenced in a study of control samples from healthy donors and cancer patients. Profiling relied on immunoSEQ multiplex PCR, and the TCRdb table lists in-frame clones only, not all of them. The sample lists almost 40,000 clones; more than 70% were seen once. The sample taken for sequencing was PBMCs. These receptor sequences come from an older woman with lung cancer.

This chain uses TRBV9 with TRBJ1-2; D not resolved. Germline CDR1 SGDLS, CDR2 YYNGEE. Trimming took off 2 bases at V and 3 bases at J, with 11 bases between the two ends. The CDR3 has 14 residues. The CDR3 nucleotides are TGTGCCAGCAGCGTTGGGAGCGGGGACTATGGCTACACCTTC. Translating gives CASSVGSGDYGYTF.

V usage is TRBV5-1 and J usage is TRBJ2-7; 9 nucleotides agree with TRBD2. Germline values: CDR1 SGHRS, CDR2 YFSETQ. The CDR3 extends over 14 amino acids. Trimming cost V 2 bases and J 3 bases; bases outside gene matches: 3. CDR3 nucleotide sequence: TGCGCCAGCAGCTTCGGCGGGGGGGACTACGAGCAGTACTTC. Encoded protein: CASSFGGGDYEQYF.

This chain uses TRBV7-9 with TRBJ2-1; D possibly corresponds to TRBD1 (5 bases). V was cut by 0 bases and J by 9 bases, with 9 bases left in between. Germline CDR1 and CDR2: SEHNR and FQNEAQ (reference sequence). The CDR3 loop spans 13 amino acids. This chain's CDR3 is CASSLAQGVEQFF. The DNA for the CDR3 is TGTGCCAGCAGCTTAGCGCAAGGGGTTGAGCAGTTCTTC.

This chain uses TRBV11-2 with TRBJ1-4; TRBD1 is a possible D gene (6 bases). The CDR3 totals 16 residues. Deletions cut 5 bases from V and 2 bases from J, with 15 bases between. Per germline, CDR1 SGHAT and CDR2 FQNNGV. CDR3 residues: CASSQGTGATNEKLFF. The CDR3 DNA reads TGTGCCAGCAGCCAGGGGACGGGCGCGACTAATGAAAAACTGTTTTTT.

This clone was observed once. V gene TRBV6-5 combines with J gene TRBJ1-3; no clear D gene. The V gene's germline CDR1 is MNHEY and CDR2 SVGAGI. The CDR3 is made up of 14 amino acids. The ends were cut back, 5 bases at V and 0 bases at J, with 8 bases in the middle. The CDR3, as DNA: TGTGCCAGCAGTCGGTCCGGCTCTGGAAACACCATATATTTT. This gives the protein CASSRSGSGNTIYF.

The chain carries TRBV29-1 and TRBJ1-2, with D possibly being TRBD1 (5 bases). Trimming left V 8 bases short and J 8 bases short, with 15 bases between. The length of the CDR3 is 11 residues. Per germline, CDR1 SQVTM and CDR2 ANQGSEA. The CDR3 DNA sequence: TGCAGCCTGAGGGGAACGGGAGGCTACACCTTC. Its translation is CSLRGTGGYTF.

This clone appeared a single time. The rearrangement uses TRBV5-6 and TRBJ1-5; 9 bases fit TRBD1. The CDR3 is 16 residues long. Germline CDR1 and CDR2: SGHDT and YYEEEE. V lost 0 bases and J lost 3; bases outside the gene matches: 4. DNA of the CDR3: TGTGCCAGCAGCTTGGCGGACAGGGGCCCCAATCAGCCCCAGCATTTT. Translation gives CASSLADRGPNQPQHF.

The chain carries TRBV4-1 and TRBJ2-4; 8 bases are shared with TRBD2. Losses at the gene ends were 2 bases for V and 8 bases for J; bases not matched to a gene: 11. The CDR3 is 16 residues long. CDR1 is MGHRA and CDR2 is YSYEKL in the germline V gene. The CDR3 DNA is TGCGCCAGCAGCCAACCTACGGGGGGGTCTTGGCACATTCAGTACTTC. Translated: CASSQPTGGSWHIQYF.

The J gene is TRBJ2-2, the V gene TRBV5-1, with D possibly matching TRBD2 (5 bases). The CDR3 runs 19 residues. Germline CDR1 is SGHRS and CDR2 is YFSETQ. Trimming pared 3 bases from V and 6 bases from J, leaving 27 bases between. The CDR3 here is CASSSGLDSPTTRSGELFF. The CDR3 DNA is TGCGCCAGCAGCTCGGGATTGGACTCCCCTACGACAAGGTCCGGGGAGCTGTTTTTT.

The chain recombines TRBV11-3 with TRBJ2-7; 9 bases match TRBD1. The V segment lost 5 bases and the J segment 0 bases; nucleotides outside the gene matches: 2. The CDR3 extends over 14 amino acids. Germline CDR1 is SGHNT and CDR2 is YENEEA. The CDR3 sequence is CASSRQGDSYEQYF. The CDR3 nucleotides are TGTGCCAGCAGCCGACAGGGGGACTCCTACGAGCAGTACTTC.

On this clone: Distinct nucleotide sequences in the sample also encode this CDR3. The J gene is TRBJ2-3, the V gene TRBV7-9; 7 bases match TRBD1. Germline V CDR1 and CDR2: SEHNR, FQNEAQ (reference sequence). The CDR3 covers 15 residues. Germline trimming cut 5 bases from V and 2 bases from J; bases unmatched to any gene: 7. This CDR3 reads CASSVRQGTTDTQYF. The CDR3 nucleotides read TGTGCCAGCAGCGTCCGACAGGGAACCACAGATACGCAGTATTTT.

The chain employs TRBV9 and TRBJ2-3; 8 bases map to TRBD2. Germline lookup yields CDR1 SGDLS and CDR2 YYNGEE. The CDR3 has 16 amino acids. V shed 4 bases and J 0 bases; nucleotides not matched to a gene: 7. CDR3 amino acids: CASSQNIAGSTDTQYF. The CDR3 nucleotides read TGTGCCAGCAGCCAGAATATAGCGGGGAGCACAGATACGCAGTATTTT.

The chain joins TRBV25-1 to TRBJ2-7, with a weak D call TRBD2 (6 bases). This CDR3 spans 13 amino acids. In germline, CDR1 is MGHDK, CDR2 SYGVNS. V lost 4 bases, J lost 9 bases, and 16 bases lay in between. CDR3 residues: CASSAGPSEVQYF. In DNA form, the CDR3 reads TGTGCCAGCAGTGCTGGTCCTAGCGAAGTGCAGTACTTC.

V is TRBV10-3 and J is TRBJ2-5; weak D call: TRBD1 (5 bases). V was pared by 2 bases and J by 4 bases, with 14 bases between. This CDR3 has 15 amino acids. The germline gives CDR1 ENHRY, CDR2 SYGVKD. In DNA form, the CDR3 reads TGTGCCATCAGTGAGAGGGGTCAGGATGTAGAGACCCAGTACTTC. It specifies CAISERGQDVETQYF.

J is TRBJ2-1 and V is TRBV5-1; unclear D gene. This CDR3 is built from 15 residues. Trimming took 4 bases from V and 6 from J, leaving 17 bases between them. Per germline, CDR1 SGHRS and CDR2 YFSETQ. CDR3 sequence reads: CASSRAFSSPNEQFF. The CDR3 DNA sequence: TGCGCCAGCAGCCGAGCGTTCTCATCCCCCAATGAGCAGTTCTTC.

This rearrangement joins TRBV5-1 to TRBJ1-1, with D uncertain. There are 12 residues in the CDR3. V gave up 3 bases and J gave up 1 base, with 4 bases separating them. The V gene's germline CDR1 is SGHRS and CDR2 YFSETQ. The CDR3 nucleotides are TGCGCCAGCAGCTCCGGGAACACTGAAGCTTTCTTT. Protein: CASSSGNTEAFF.

The chain links TRBV12-3 or TRBV12-4 to TRBJ2-3; 8 bases are a match to TRBD2. The CDR3 runs 13 residues. Germline trimming cut 8 bases from V and 3 bases from J; bases unmatched to any gene: 4. CDR3 coding DNA: TGTGCCAGCGAAAAGCGGGGGACAGATACGCAGTATTTT. Translated, it gives CASEKRGTDTQYF.

The V and J genes are TRBV5-4 and TRBJ2-3, with D possibly being TRBD2 (7 bases). Germline CDR1 and CDR2: SGHNT and YYREEE (reference sequence). The V end was cut by 1 base, the J end by 1 base, with 13 bases between. The CDR3 totals 16 residues. The CDR3 DNA is TGTGCCAGCAGCTTGTGGATGGGGGGGCGCACAGATACGCAGTATTTT. This codes for CASSLWMGGRTDTQYF.